Each of the 10 T cell receptor beta chains below was sequenced from the same sample in a study of long-term antiretroviral therapy in people with HIV. Sequencing used immunoSEQ v3.0 at survey level. Method: immunoSEQ multiplex PCR; TCRdb's copy keeps in-frame clones and lacks some. The sample yields some 20,000 clones, approximately 83% seen once. The sequenced sample was unsorted PBMCs, obtained 0.5 years before starting antiretroviral therapy. The receptors were gathered from a young man with HIV.

This chain connects TRBV5-1 to TRBJ2-7, with D tentatively TRBD1 (7 bases). The germline V gene has CDR1 SGHRS and CDR2 YFSETQ. Between the trimmed V and J ends, which lost 3 bases and 1 base, there was a span of 11 bases. CDR3 size: 14 residues. The CDR3 DNA reads TGCGCCAGCAGCTGGGGGGACAGTTCCTACGAGCAGTACTTC. Translated: CASSWGDSSYEQYF.

The chain employs TRBV5-1 and TRBJ1-1; the D gene is possibly TRBD1 (5 bases). Trimming removed 3 bases at V and 6 bases at J, with 15 bases between. CDR3 length: 14 residues. The V gene's germline CDR1 is SGHRS and CDR2 YFSETQ. The CDR3 spells CASSSRGGIAEAFF. The CDR3, as DNA: TGCGCCAGCAGCTCGAGGGGAGGGATCGCTGAAGCTTTCTTT.

V usage is TRBV6-5 and J usage is TRBJ1-1; TRBD1 might be the D (5 bases). CDR3 size: 14 residues. V gave up 2 bases and J gave up 3 bases, with 10 bases separating them. Per germline, CDR1 MNHEY and CDR2 SVGAGI. CDR3 bases: TGTGCCAGCAGTTACGCAGGGAGGGACACTGAAGCTTTCTTT. Its translation is CASSYAGRDTEAFF.

This clone has a single count. The rearrangement joins TRBV7-9 to TRBJ2-3, with TRBD2 matching 9 bases. The CDR3 is 14 amino acids. Germline V gene sequence: CDR1 SEHNR, CDR2 FQNEAQ (reference sequence). The J segment lost 4 bases and the V segment lost 7 bases, leaving 6 bases of the junction unmatched. CDR3 nucleotides: TGTGCCAGCATCTGGCGGGAGGGCTCAGATACGCAGTATTTT. Translation: CASIWREGSDTQYF.

The chain is built from TRBV6-1 and TRBJ1-3; D possibly corresponds to TRBD1 (5 bases). This CDR3 comprises 15 residues. The V end lost 4 bases, the J end lost 8 bases, and 18 bases lay between the germline ends. Germline V gene sequence: CDR1 MNHNS, CDR2 SASEGT. The CDR3 DNA follows: TGTGCCAGCAGTGGGGGGGAAAGTGGCGCGCACACCATATATTTT. It encodes CASSGGESGAHTIYF.

The chain uses TRBV7-7 and TRBJ2-3; D is ambiguous. The CDR3 is made up of 13 amino acids. In germline, CDR1 is SSHAT, CDR2 FNYEAQ (reference sequence). V shed 5 bases and J shed 5 bases, with 11 bases lying between them. The CDR3 DNA reads TGTGCCAGCAGCCGGGCCTGGGGAGATACGCAGTATTTT. It specifies CASSRAWGDTQYF.

V and J are TRBV6-5 and TRBJ1-2; 7 positions agree with TRBD1. The CDR3 runs 14 residues. V trimming: 5 bases; J trimming: 4 bases; junction bases outside the gene matches: 7. CDR1 and CDR2 from the germline V gene are MNHEY and SVGAGI. The chain's CDR3 is CASSGGQESYGYTF. The CDR3 DNA is TGTGCCAGCAGTGGTGGACAGGAGAGCTATGGCTACACCTTC.

The gene calls are TRBV5-8 and TRBJ1-2; the D gene is possibly TRBD1 (5 bases). From germline, CDR1 is SGHTS and CDR2 YDEGEE. CDR3 length: 14 residues. V lost 0 bases to trimming and J lost 8 bases, with 14 bases between them. CDR3 amino acids: CASSLEFGARGYTF. CDR3 sequence (DNA): TGTGCCAGCAGCTTGGAGTTTGGGGCGAGGGGCTACACCTTC. Full variable domain (rest looked up from reference TRBV5-8 and TRBJ1-2): EAGVTQSPTHLIKTRGQQATLRCSPISGHTSVYWYQQALGLGLQFLLWYDEGEERNRGNFPPRFSGRQFPNYSSELNVNALELEDSALYLCASSLEFGARGYTFGSGTRLTVV.

This rearrangement joins TRBV7-9 to TRBJ2-2; D gene unclear. The germline V and J ends were trimmed by 4 bases and 5 bases, with 11 bases remaining between them. The CDR3 loop spans 14 amino acids. CDR1 is SEHNR, CDR2 FQNEAQ, per germline (reference sequence). CDR3 loop: CASSWSKDTGELFF. The CDR3 DNA is TGTGCCAGCAGCTGGAGTAAGGATACCGGGGAGCTGTTTTTT.

V and J are TRBV6-1 and TRBJ1-2, with D unclear. This CDR3 has 14 residues. Germline values: CDR1 MNHNS, CDR2 SASEGT. Deletions cut 0 bases from V and 8 bases from J, with 13 bases between. DNA of the CDR3: TGTGCCAGCAGTGAAGCGTTCCGGAACGGCGGCTACACCTTC. It specifies CASSEAFRNGGYTF.